This TCR beta chain was recovered during a study of CD8 T cells in Susac syndrome. Study-level points and caveats: The study conceded that relatively few individuals underwent its TCR sequencing and HLA analysis.

In the case of this clonotype: Its antigen is as yet unknown.

The multiple sclerosis controls comprised treatment-naive patients whose relapsing-remitting disease was stable or active. Negative magnetic isolation gave CD8+ and CD4+ cells; FACS enriched CD8+ TEMRA. Germline V gene sequence: CDR1 GTSNPN, CDR2 SVGIG (reference sequence). The CDR3 spans 14 residues. Trimming took 2 bases from V and 6 from J; bases not matched to a gene: 6. RNA amounts of about 0.45 to 1 ug underwent reverse transcription with random hexamers. It was immunoSEQ multiplex PCR that amplified TCR beta CDR3 across 54 Vbeta and 13 Jbeta. TCRdb re-called the immunoSEQ multiplex PCR reads with MiXCR, one entry per CDR3 protein. The profile shows some 110,000 distinct CDR3 sequences, 85% to 95% of them singletons.

This clonotype was obtained from a human donor with multiple sclerosis. The sample taken for sequencing was CD4+ T cells from PBMCs. The V and J genes are TRBV30 and TRBJ1-2, with 10 nucleotides matching TRBD1. DNA of the CDR3: TGTGCCTGGAGTCCTGCCGGGACAGGGGATGGCTACACCTTC. Amino acids: CAWSPAGTGDGYTF.